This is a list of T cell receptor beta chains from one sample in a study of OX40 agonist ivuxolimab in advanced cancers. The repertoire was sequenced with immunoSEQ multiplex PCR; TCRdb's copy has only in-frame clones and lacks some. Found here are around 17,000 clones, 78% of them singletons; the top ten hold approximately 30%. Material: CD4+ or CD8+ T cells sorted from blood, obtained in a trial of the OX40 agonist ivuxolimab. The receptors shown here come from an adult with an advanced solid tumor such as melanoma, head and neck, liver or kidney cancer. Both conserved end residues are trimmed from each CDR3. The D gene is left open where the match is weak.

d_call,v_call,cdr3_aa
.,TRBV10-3,AISESKTGITEAF
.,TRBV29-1,SVGAGTPSYEQY
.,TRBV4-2,ASSPRTTDTQY
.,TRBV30,AWSVEGPDGYT
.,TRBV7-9,ASSPPGNLGGYT
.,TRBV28,ASSLYPDTNTGELF
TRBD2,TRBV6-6,ASSLGLAGASYEQY
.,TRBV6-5,ASSYSGSQETQY
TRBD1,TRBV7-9,ASYSGGLEQY
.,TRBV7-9,ASSLIQGRNEQF
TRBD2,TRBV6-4,ASSPTSGGAGELF
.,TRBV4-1,ASSQDPYGPSQETQY
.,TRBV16,ASSQSGGDPLGYT
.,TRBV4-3,ASSQERENTEAF
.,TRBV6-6,ASSYSIGGESGELF
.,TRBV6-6,ANPRGWGETQY
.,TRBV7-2,ASSLALGGRLREQY
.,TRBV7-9,ASSSQETQY
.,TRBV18,ASSLAGSIYEQY
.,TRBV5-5,ASSLSWNTEAF
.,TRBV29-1,SVEVNEQF
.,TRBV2,ASSEGPQQGVIWDYGYT
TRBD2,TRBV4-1,ASSQEPTLAGRDEQY
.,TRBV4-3,ASSQDLAANTEAF
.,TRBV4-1,ASSQDDGHYEQY
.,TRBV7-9,ASSLVPGEQY
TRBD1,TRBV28,ASSWGQGGYNEQF
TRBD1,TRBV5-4,ASSLGTGDTEAF
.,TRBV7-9,ASRTASEQY
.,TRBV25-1,ASSDLDGANVLT
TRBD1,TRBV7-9,ASSLGRPGQGAEEQY
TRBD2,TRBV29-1,SVEGGTSALAKNIQY
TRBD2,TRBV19,ASSILAGGPETQY
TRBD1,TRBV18,ASSTGTVTNQPQH
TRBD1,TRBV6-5,ASSYRGQVYGYT
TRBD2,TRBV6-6,ASSYSSSGGTDTQY
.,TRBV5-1,ASSAWTNNEQF
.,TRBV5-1,ASSLGGGQITDTQY
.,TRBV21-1,ASSKLPGGRSGNTIY
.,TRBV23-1,ASTRAGGELF
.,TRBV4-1,ASSPGVDYEQY
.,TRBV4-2,ASSPGITNTGELF
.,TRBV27,ASSLLGITGELF
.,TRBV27,ASSAPPGHRNYGYT
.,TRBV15,ATSRDATGLSYEQY
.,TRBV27,ASSLGGARYEQY
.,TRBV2,ASKYNYNYEQY
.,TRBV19,ASSMRTWDGPKGLF
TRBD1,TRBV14,ASSQRDRYYEQY
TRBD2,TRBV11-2,ASSASTSGGSSYNEQF
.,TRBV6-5,ASSYGADGYT
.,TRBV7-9,ASSFLGRYQETQY